A selection of T cell receptor beta chains follows, all from one sample in a study of cytomegalovirus exposure and HLA in healthy donors. Sequencing was performed with immunoSEQ multiplex PCR; in TCRdb, only in-frame clones are kept and a portion is missing. The sample holds 98,000 or so clones, about 80% seen once. The sequenced sample was PBMCs. The receptors stem from a man aged 40-55 years in good health and CMV-seronegative. CDR3s include the opening cysteine and the closing phenylalanine or tryptophan. A D gene is named only where the DNA matches it firmly. Clone sizes are given selectively: once, few, many, or a class where the clone is expanded.

D gene: TRBD2; V gene: TRBV10-1; clone size: .; J gene: TRBJ2-3; CDR3 protein: CASSRRGGDTDTQYF; CDR3 DNA: TGCGCCAGCAGTAGACGGGGGGGGGACACAGATACGCAGTATTTT
D gene: .; V gene: TRBV29-1; clone size: .; J gene: TRBJ2-3; CDR3 protein: CSAGHPDTQYF; CDR3 DNA: TGCAGCGCCGGACACCCAGATACGCAGTATTTT
D gene: .; V gene: TRBV6-1; clone size: .; J gene: TRBJ1-5; CDR3 protein: CASTLGEGPQHF; CDR3 DNA: TGTGCCAGCACGTTAGGGGAAGGGCCCCAGCATTTT
D gene: .; V gene: TRBV20-1; clone size: .; J gene: TRBJ1-2; CDR3 protein: CSSPREGGYTF; CDR3 DNA: TGCAGTTCCCCGCGGGAAGGCGGCTACACCTTC
D gene: .; V gene: TRBV28; clone size: .; J gene: TRBJ2-2; CDR3 protein: CASSLLRRGGRELFF; CDR3 DNA: TGTGCCAGCAGTCTCCTTAGGAGAGGGGGTAGGGAGCTGTTTTTT
D gene: TRBD2; V gene: TRBV19; clone size: .; J gene: TRBJ2-3; CDR3 protein: CASSTRLAGGLRTDTQYF; CDR3 DNA: TGTGCCAGTAGTACACGACTAGCGGGGGGATTGCGCACAGATACGCAGTATTTT
D gene: .; V gene: TRBV11-2; clone size: .; J gene: TRBJ2-7; CDR3 protein: CASSFSWGVGYSYEQYF; CDR3 DNA: TGTGCCAGCAGCTTCAGTTGGGGGGTGGGTTACTCCTACGAGCAGTACTTC
D gene: .; V gene: TRBV21-1; clone size: .; J gene: TRBJ1-4; CDR3 protein: CASSKGDSPVAFNEKLFF; CDR3 DNA: TGTGCCAGCAGCAAAGGCGACAGCCCCGTCGCGTTCAATGAAAAACTGTTTTTT
D gene: TRBD1; V gene: TRBV19; clone size: .; J gene: TRBJ2-7; CDR3 protein: CASSATGGGRDEQYF; CDR3 DNA: TGTGCCAGTAGTGCGACAGGGGGCGGGCGGGACGAGCAGTACTTC
D gene: TRBD2; V gene: TRBV10-3; clone size: .; J gene: TRBJ2-3; CDR3 protein: CAISGTSGNTDTQYF; CDR3 DNA: TGTGCCATCAGTGGGACTAGCGGGAACACAGATACGCAGTATTTT
D gene: TRBD1; V gene: TRBV7-8; clone size: few; J gene: TRBJ2-6; CDR3 protein: CASRRDRTGANVLTF; CDR3 DNA: TGTGCCAGCCGGCGGGACAGGACTGGGGCCAACGTCCTGACTTTC
D gene: .; V gene: TRBV18; clone size: .; J gene: TRBJ1-3; CDR3 protein: CASSPTPDSQTGNTIYF; CDR3 DNA: TGTGCCAGCTCACCTACCCCGGACAGTCAAACTGGAAACACCATATATTTT
D gene: .; V gene: TRBV4-2; clone size: once; J gene: TRBJ2-1; CDR3 protein: CASSQEGKGLYNEQFF; CDR3 DNA: TGTGCCAGCAGCCAAGAAGGCAAGGGACTCTACAATGAGCAGTTCTTC
D gene: .; V gene: TRBV7-2; clone size: .; J gene: TRBJ2-1; CDR3 protein: CASSLVRNHNEQFF; CDR3 DNA: TGTGCCAGCAGCTTAGTCAGAAACCACAATGAGCAGTTCTTC
D gene: .; V gene: TRBV2; clone size: .; J gene: TRBJ2-2; CDR3 protein: CASSDTRTNTGELFF; CDR3 DNA: TGTGCCAGCAGTGATACCAGAACGAACACCGGGGAGCTGTTTTTT
D gene: TRBD1; V gene: TRBV6-1; clone size: .; J gene: TRBJ2-5; CDR3 protein: CASSELSGQGNRETQYF; CDR3 DNA: TGTGCCAGCAGTGAATTATCCGGACAGGGTAATAGGGAGACCCAGTACTTC
D gene: .; V gene: TRBV5-1; clone size: .; J gene: TRBJ2-5; CDR3 protein: CASSLAGGQETQYF; CDR3 DNA: TGCGCCAGCAGCTTGGCCGGGGGACAAGAGACCCAGTACTTC
D gene: .; V gene: TRBV7-2; clone size: once; J gene: TRBJ2-7; CDR3 protein: CASSSAGSEQYF; CDR3 DNA: TGTGCCAGCAGCTCCGCAGGGTCCGAGCAGTACTTC
D gene: .; V gene: TRBV25-1; clone size: .; J gene: TRBJ2-7; CDR3 protein: CASSELGGSYEQYF; CDR3 DNA: TGTGCCAGCAGTGAACTCGGGGGATCCTACGAGCAGTACTTC
D gene: TRBD2; V gene: TRBV19; clone size: .; J gene: TRBJ2-1; CDR3 protein: CASSIGGSGKFF; CDR3 DNA: TGTGCCAGTAGTATAGGTGGTAGCGGGAAGTTCTTC
D gene: TRBD1; V gene: TRBV7-8; clone size: .; J gene: TRBJ1-2; CDR3 protein: CASSLGQGAAYGYTF; CDR3 DNA: TGTGCCAGCAGCTTAGGCCAGGGGGCGGCCTATGGCTACACCTTC
D gene: TRBD2; V gene: TRBV6-5; clone size: few; J gene: TRBJ2-3; CDR3 protein: CASSSGLAGPYTQYF; CDR3 DNA: TGTGCCAGCAGTTCGGGACTAGCGGGTCCTTATACGCAGTATTTT
D gene: TRBD2; V gene: TRBV5-4; clone size: few; J gene: TRBJ2-2; CDR3 protein: CASSLDGRAISNTGELFF; CDR3 DNA: TGTGCCAGCAGCTTGGACGGGAGGGCGATTTCGAACACCGGGGAGCTGTTTTTT
D gene: TRBD1; V gene: TRBV5-1; clone size: .; J gene: TRBJ2-7; CDR3 protein: CASSSWTGSYEQYF; CDR3 DNA: TGCGCCAGCAGCTCATGGACAGGTTCCTACGAGCAGTACTTC
D gene: TRBD1; V gene: TRBV27; clone size: .; J gene: TRBJ2-2; CDR3 protein: CASTPRAGGVGELFF; CDR3 DNA: TGTGCCAGCACCCCACGGGCAGGGGGCGTCGGGGAGCTGTTTTTT
D gene: TRBD2; V gene: TRBV13; clone size: .; J gene: TRBJ2-1; CDR3 protein: CASSHSLRGASGSLEQFF; CDR3 DNA: TGTGCCAGCAGCCACAGCTTAAGAGGGGCTAGCGGGAGTCTTGAGCAGTTCTTC
D gene: .; V gene: TRBV27; clone size: few; J gene: TRBJ2-2; CDR3 protein: CASREGLGGRAGELFF; CDR3 DNA: TGTGCCAGCAGGGAGGGCCTGGGCGGACGAGCCGGGGAGCTGTTTTTT
D gene: TRBD1; V gene: TRBV9; clone size: few; J gene: TRBJ2-7; CDR3 protein: CASSPLPGGAAHEQYF; CDR3 DNA: TGTGCCAGCAGCCCTCTCCCAGGGGGCGCGGCTCACGAGCAGTACTTC
D gene: TRBD1; V gene: TRBV5-1; clone size: .; J gene: TRBJ2-3; CDR3 protein: CASSLEGQVGSDTQYF; CDR3 DNA: TGCGCCAGCAGCTTGGAGGGACAGGTCGGATCCGATACGCAGTATTTT
D gene: TRBD1; V gene: TRBV28; clone size: few; J gene: TRBJ1-2; CDR3 protein: CASSLRALGGAGGYTF; CDR3 DNA: TGTGCCAGCAGTTTAAGGGCGTTAGGGGGCGCGGGAGGCTACACCTTC
D gene: TRBD1; V gene: TRBV18; clone size: .; J gene: TRBJ1-3; CDR3 protein: CASSPGQASSGNTIYF; CDR3 DNA: TGTGCCAGCTCACCGGGACAGGCGAGCTCTGGAAACACCATATATTTT
D gene: TRBD1; V gene: TRBV18; clone size: once; J gene: TRBJ1-1; CDR3 protein: CASSAGTDTEAFF; CDR3 DNA: TGTGCCAGCTCAGCCGGGACAGACACTGAAGCTTTCTTT
D gene: TRBD1; V gene: TRBV11-2; clone size: .; J gene: TRBJ1-5; CDR3 protein: CASSLDGGGQGFQPQHF; CDR3 DNA: TGTGCCAGCAGCTTAGATGGGGGGGGACAGGGGTTTCAGCCCCAGCATTTT
D gene: TRBD2; V gene: TRBV7-9; clone size: .; J gene: TRBJ2-5; CDR3 protein: CSSSLQRGISLETQYF; CDR3 DNA: TGTTCCAGCAGCTTACAGCGGGGGATATCCTTGGAGACCCAGTACTTC
D gene: .; V gene: TRBV4-1; clone size: .; J gene: TRBJ1-2; CDR3 protein: CASSQVSRSGYTF; CDR3 DNA: TGCGCCAGCAGCCAAGTCTCGCGATCCGGCTACACCTTC
D gene: TRBD1; V gene: TRBV7-2; clone size: .; J gene: TRBJ1-5; CDR3 protein: CAVQFGGQGGQPQHF; CDR3 DNA: TGTGCCGTTCAGTTTGGGGGACAGGGGGGTCAGCCCCAGCATTTT
D gene: TRBD1; V gene: TRBV19; clone size: few; J gene: TRBJ2-2; CDR3 protein: CASSPGQGITGELFF; CDR3 DNA: TGTGCCAGTAGTCCGGGACAGGGGATCACCGGGGAGCTGTTTTTT
D gene: .; V gene: TRBV7-9; clone size: .; J gene: TRBJ2-5; CDR3 protein: CSSSSLGGHEETQYF; CDR3 DNA: TGTTCCAGCAGCTCCCTGGGGGGGCATGAGGAGACCCAGTACTTC
D gene: .; V gene: TRBV4-2; clone size: .; J gene: TRBJ2-3; CDR3 protein: CASSQEYTDTQYF; CDR3 DNA: TGTGCCAGCAGCCAAGAATACACAGATACGCAGTATTTT
D gene: .; V gene: TRBV6-5; clone size: .; J gene: TRBJ2-3; CDR3 protein: CASSPPGVKDTQYF; CDR3 DNA: TGTGCCAGCAGTCCTCCGGGAGTTAAAGATACGCAGTATTTT
D gene: .; V gene: TRBV28; clone size: .; J gene: TRBJ1-2; CDR3 protein: CASSQRAGSGVISGGYTF; CDR3 DNA: TGTGCCAGCAGCCAGAGAGCGGGGTCTGGGGTAATTTCGGGTGGCTACACCTTC
D gene: .; V gene: TRBV6-6; clone size: .; J gene: TRBJ2-3; CDR3 protein: CASRSRQARTDTQYF; CDR3 DNA: TGTGCCAGCAGATCCCGACAGGCCCGCACAGATACGCAGTATTTT
D gene: .; V gene: TRBV2; clone size: .; J gene: TRBJ1-5; CDR3 protein: CASTLPGSGGNQPQHF; CDR3 DNA: TGTGCCAGCACACTACCAGGGAGTGGAGGGAATCAGCCCCAGCATTTT
D gene: TRBD1; V gene: TRBV28; clone size: few; J gene: TRBJ1-1; CDR3 protein: CASSAGDRGLGNTEAFF; CDR3 DNA: TGTGCCAGCAGTGCCGGAGACAGGGGATTAGGAAACACTGAAGCTTTCTTT
D gene: TRBD1; V gene: TRBV18; clone size: few; J gene: TRBJ1-2; CDR3 protein: CASSLGQRNYGYTF; CDR3 DNA: TGTGCCAGCTCTCTGGGACAGAGGAACTATGGCTACACCTTC
D gene: .; V gene: TRBV6-5; clone size: few; J gene: TRBJ2-2; CDR3 protein: CASSRGAGGTGELFF; CDR3 DNA: TGTGCCAGCAGCCGAGGCGCAGGAGGCACCGGGGAGCTGTTTTTT
D gene: .; V gene: TRBV30; clone size: .; J gene: TRBJ1-4; CDR3 protein: CAWSATGHPNEKLFF; CDR3 DNA: TGTGCCTGGAGTGCTACGGGACACCCGAATGAAAAACTGTTTTTT
D gene: .; V gene: TRBV19; clone size: .; J gene: TRBJ1-2; CDR3 protein: CASITLGGNQGYTF; CDR3 DNA: TGTGCCAGTATCACCCTGGGGGGAAACCAGGGCTACACCTTC
D gene: TRBD2; V gene: TRBV6-4; clone size: .; J gene: TRBJ2-3; CDR3 protein: CASSLLAGATDTQYF; CDR3 DNA: TGTGCCAGCAGTCTCTTAGCGGGGGCCACAGATACGCAGTATTTT
D gene: .; V gene: TRBV28; clone size: .; J gene: TRBJ1-1; CDR3 protein: CASNPPRVGTEAFF; CDR3 DNA: TGCGCCAGCAACCCCCCCAGGGTGGGCACTGAAGCTTTCTTT
D gene: .; V gene: TRBV6-5; clone size: .; J gene: TRBJ2-5; CDR3 protein: CASSLGQPGTQYF; CDR3 DNA: TGTGCCAGCAGTCTTGGACAGCCGGGGACCCAGTACTTC
D gene: .; V gene: TRBV6-6; clone size: .; J gene: TRBJ1-3; CDR3 protein: CASNPAGSRTGNTIYF; CDR3 DNA: TGTGCCAGCAACCCAGCGGGGTCGAGGACTGGAAACACCATATATTTT
D gene: .; V gene: TRBV28; clone size: .; J gene: TRBJ2-7; CDR3 protein: CASSPTSEQYF; CDR3 DNA: TGTGCCAGCAGTCCTACTTCCGAGCAGTACTTC
D gene: .; V gene: TRBV6-1; clone size: few; J gene: TRBJ2-4; CDR3 protein: CASSGDTLAKNIQYF; CDR3 DNA: TGTGCCAGCAGTGGGGACACGCTAGCCAAAAACATTCAGTACTTC